These 12 T cell receptor beta chains were sequenced from one sample in a study of OX40 agonist ivuxolimab in advanced cancers. Only in-frame clones appear in the TCRdb table, and some are missing; sequencing was by immunoSEQ multiplex PCR. The sample contains 60,000 to 75,000 clones, just over 85% of which appear only once. Source: CD4+ or CD8+ T cells sorted from blood, taken in a trial of the OX40 agonist ivuxolimab. The source of these receptors is an adult with an advanced solid tumor such as melanoma, head and neck, liver or kidney cancer.

The V gene is TRBV29-1, the J gene TRBJ2-7; 9 positions agree with TRBD1. Germline trimming cut 1 base from V and 0 bases from J; bases unmatched to any gene: 4. CDR3 size: 15 residues. In germline, CDR1 is SQVTM, CDR2 ANQGSEA. The CDR3 DNA reads TGCAGCGTTGAAGGGACAGGGGACGCCTCCTACGAGCAGTACTTC. Encoded protein: CSVEGTGDASYEQYF.

Here the CDR3 reads CASSPGTPKDREKLFF. CDR3 nucleotides: TGTGCCAGCAGCCCCGGGACGCCGAAGGATCGGGAAAAACTGTTTTTT. The chain employs TRBV5-6 and TRBJ1-4; D possibly corresponds to TRBD1 (5 bases). CDR1 is SGHDT and CDR2 is YYEEEE in the germline V gene. The germline V and J ends were trimmed by 4 bases and 8 bases, with 21 bases remaining between them. The CDR3 has 16 residues.

This chain joins TRBV6-5 and TRBJ2-7; D unclear. The V and J ends lost 2 bases and 6 bases respectively, with 5 bases between them. Germline lookup yields CDR1 MNHEY and CDR2 SVGAGI. This CDR3 spans 11 amino acids. DNA of the CDR3: TGTGCCAGCAGTTACCTTGGCGAGCAGTACTTC. It specifies CASSYLGEQYF.

This chain links TRBV11-1 with TRBJ1-2, with D maybe TRBD1 (6 bases). Trimming stripped 5 bases from V and 4 bases from J, with 17 bases between. This CDR3 has 15 amino acids. Germline V gives CDR1 SGHAT, CDR2 FQDESV (reference sequence). CDR3: CASSAGGGAGYGYTF. Written as DNA, the CDR3 is TGTGCCAGCAGCGCCGGGGGGGGCGCTGGCTATGGCTACACCTTC.

V usage is TRBV5-4 and J usage is TRBJ2-3, with no clear D. Germline-derived CDR1 and CDR2 are SGHNT and YYREEE (reference sequence). With 4 bases removed from V and 2 bases from J, the gap between germline ends came to 5 bases. The length of the CDR3 is 12 residues. This CDR3 reads CASSALTDTQYF. The CDR3 DNA is TGTGCCAGCAGCGCTCTCACAGATACGCAGTATTTT.

This chain joins TRBV5-1 and TRBJ2-7; 9 bases agree with TRBD1. Unmatched junction bases numbered 4, after V lost 4 bases and J lost 2 bases. The CDR3 has 14 amino acids. Germline CDR1 SGHRS, CDR2 YFSETQ. The chain's CDR3 is CASSRDREAYEQYF. The DNA of the CDR3 is TGCGCCAGCAGCAGGGACAGGGAAGCCTACGAGCAGTACTTC.

CDR3 region: CASSEPQGDGAGELFF. CDR3 in DNA: TGCGCCAGCAGTGAGCCCCAGGGGGACGGAGCCGGGGAGCTGTTTTTT. The chain carries TRBV10-1 and TRBJ2-2; 7 bases match TRBD1. Germline V CDR1 and CDR2: WNHNN, SYGVQD (reference sequence). This CDR3 is 16 amino acids long. V shed 2 bases, J shed 6 bases, and the junction held 9 bases outside the gene matches.

The CDR3 sequence is CAWSPPRTVNTEAFF. CDR3 in DNA: TGTGCCTGGAGTCCGCCCCGGACAGTGAACACTGAAGCTTTCTTT. The chain has TRBV30 and TRBJ1-1; perhaps TRBD1 as D (6 bases). Between the trimmed V and J ends, which lost 2 bases and 0 bases, there was a span of 13 bases. The CDR3 contains 15 residues. The germline V gene encodes CDR1 GTSNPN and CDR2 SVGIG (reference sequence).

The chain combines TRBV15 with TRBJ1-1; D is undetermined. The CDR3 spans 12 residues. Trimming took 0 bases from V and 6 from J, leaving 5 bases between them. Germline V gene sequence: CDR1 LNHNV, CDR2 YYDKDF (reference sequence). The CDR3 loop is CATSRDPAEAFF. The DNA for the CDR3 is TGTGCCACCAGCAGAGATCCTGCTGAAGCTTTCTTT.

The chain links TRBV5-5 to TRBJ2-7; no reliable D call. The germline gives CDR1 SGHKS, CDR2 YYEKEE (reference sequence). Trimming shortened V by 2 bases and J by 0 bases, and 9 bases separated the two germline ends. The CDR3 totals 14 residues. This CDR3 reads CASSFGPSSYEQYF. For the CDR3, the DNA is TGTGCCAGCAGCTTTGGACCAAGCTCCTACGAGCAGTACTTC.

This chain connects TRBV9 to TRBJ2-1; D not certain. V lost 2 bases to trimming and J lost 7 bases, with 19 bases between them. In germline, CDR1 is SGDLS, CDR2 YYNGEE. The CDR3 extends over 16 amino acids. The CDR3 here is CASSVSSHGHDNEQFF. The CDR3 nucleotides read TGTGCCAGCAGCGTTTCGTCGCACGGTCACGATAATGAGCAGTTCTTC.

This clone was picked up one time. The chain joins TRBV6-5 to TRBJ2-7, with D maybe TRBD1 (5 bases). The CDR3 loop spans 13 amino acids. The ends were cut back, 4 bases at V and 5 bases at J, with 12 bases in the middle. Germline assignment: CDR1 MNHEY and CDR2 SVGAGI. The CDR3 DNA is TGTGCCAGCAGTTGGGCAGGGCTCGACGAGCAGTACTTC. Its translation is CASSWAGLDEQYF.